Shown below are 29 T cell receptor beta chains from a single sample sequenced in a study of regulatory T cells in long-lasting Graves disease. Assembly of TCR beta libraries relied on iRepertoire HTBI primers together with Arm-PCR of CDR3 regions. In TCRdb, the multiplex PCR reads were re-called with MiXCR into one record per CDR3 protein. Among about 450,000 distinct CDR3 sequences, approximately 14% were seen once, and the ten largest hold roughly 15%. Time point indicated: newly diagnosed GD, antithyroid drugs for less than 3 months. After RNA was extracted from PBMCs, the TCR library was made from it. These data were also reused for a study on T cells in Graves' hyperthyroidism and ophthalmopathy.

The sequences come from peripheral blood mononuclear cells (PBMCs), collected at new diagnosis, from a patient treated with antithyroid drugs. These receptors all stem from a woman aged 50 to 60 with Graves disease.

This clonotype was seen repeatedly, ten times or more. J is TRBJ2-7 and V is TRBV5-6; D uncertain. Germline V CDR1 and CDR2: SGHDT, YYEEEE. V was clipped by 1 base and J by 4 bases, with 9 bases between them. This CDR3 comprises 13 residues. Here the CDR3 DNA reads TGTGCCAGCAGCTTGTGGGCAGCGTACGAGCAGTACTTC. Residues: CASSLWAAYEQYF.

This clonotype was detected many times. This chain uses TRBV7-9 with TRBJ2-2, with D perhaps TRBD1 or TRBD2 (5 bases each). There are 13 residues in the CDR3. Trimming left V 3 bases short and J 6 bases short, with 8 bases between. The germline V gene encodes CDR1 SEHNR and CDR2 FQNEAQ (reference sequence). CDR3 protein: CASSLGESGELFF. The CDR3 DNA is TGTGCCAGCAGCTTGGGGGAGTCCGGGGAGCTGTTTTTT.

This clonotype came up a few times. V usage is TRBV10-3 and J usage is TRBJ1-1; D is possibly TRBD1 (6 bases). CDR1 is ENHRY, CDR2 SYGVKD, per germline. There are 12 residues in the CDR3. Deletions cut 4 bases from V and 10 bases from J, with 13 bases between. CDR3 DNA sequence: TGTGCCATCAGTGGGACAGAAGGGGGAGCTTTCTTT. Amino acid sequence: CAISGTEGGAFF.

This clonotype was recorded only once. A much larger clone lies a single base off, so this may be a read error. Since the CDR3 does not end with the conserved phenylalanine or tryptophan, this likely comes from a read error. The gene calls are TRBV6-1 and TRBJ2-1; D not certain. The V gene lost 6 bases and the J gene lost 0 bases, with 12 bases spanning the gap. This CDR3 has 15 amino acids. Germline V gene data show CDR1 as MNHNS and CDR2 as SASEGT. The CDR3 region is CASRTTSSSYNEQFL. The CDR3, as DNA: TGTGCCAGCAGGACGACCTCGAGCTCCTACAATGAGCAGTTCCTC.

Concerning this clonotype: A read error may be the cause here, since a much bigger clone is one base away. The final CDR3 position lacks the conserved phenylalanine or tryptophan, pointing to a likely read error. The chain employs TRBV7-8 and TRBJ2-2; no definite D call. V lost 3 bases to trimming and J lost 1 base, with 9 bases between them. Germline V CDR1 and CDR2: SGHVS, FQNEAQ. The CDR3 has 15 amino acids. CDR3 sequence reads: CASSFGRMNTGELFS. CDR3 DNA: TGTGCCAGCAGCTTTGGCAGGATGAACACCGGGGAGCTGTTTTCT.

This clonotype was seen repeatedly, ten times or more. The rearrangement joins TRBV28 to TRBJ1-5; unclear D gene. The germline gives CDR1 MDHEN, CDR2 SYDVKM. The CDR3 length is 15 residues. Trimming took 7 bases from V and 0 from J, leaving 13 bases between them. In nucleotides, the CDR3 is TGTGCCAGCAAGGGCAGGACGTATAGCAATCAGCCCCAGCATTTT. Its protein product is CASKGRTYSNQPQHF. Filled out from reference TRBV28 and TRBJ1-5, the complete variable domain reads DVKVTQSSRYLVKRTGEKVFLECVQDMDHENMFWYRQDPGLGLRLIYFSYDVKMKEKGDIPEGYSVSREKKERFSLILESASTNQTSMYLCASKGRTYSNQPQHFGDGTRLSIL.

This clonotype was found a few times. This rearrangement joins TRBV19 to TRBJ2-1; possible D gene TRBD2, 6 bases. The CDR3 spans 14 residues. Between the trimmed V and J ends, which lost 3 bases and 8 bases, there was a span of 14 bases. Per the germline V gene, CDR1 is LNHDA and CDR2 is SQIVND (reference sequence). CDR3 sequence (DNA): TGTGCCAGTAGTATCGGACTACTCCCCTATGAGCAGTTCTTC. The encoded protein is CASSIGLLPYEQFF.

This clonotype showed up many times. CDR3 nucleotide sequence: TGTGCCAGCAGTTCCGACAGAGCTAGCACAGATACGCAGTATTTT. Amino acid sequence: CASSSDRASTDTQYF. V usage is TRBV28 and J usage is TRBJ2-3; the D gene is possibly TRBD1 (5 bases). From germline, CDR1 is MDHEN and CDR2 SYDVKM. This CDR3 is 15 amino acids long. The V and J ends lost 4 bases and 0 bases respectively, with 11 bases between them. Complete variable domain (other parts from reference TRBV28 and TRBJ2-3): DVKVTQSSRYLVKRTGEKVFLECVQDMDHENMFWYRQDPGLGLRLIYFSYDVKMKEKGDIPEGYSVSREKKERFSLILESASTNQTSMYLCASSSDRASTDTQYFGPGTRLTVL.

This clonotype was detected ten times or more. The genes are TRBV30 and TRBJ2-5; 10 nucleotides line up with TRBD1. The CDR3 covers 13 residues. V dropped 8 bases and J dropped 1; count of bases not matched to a gene: 4. Germline CDR1 GTSNPN, CDR2 SVGIG (reference sequence). CDR3 in amino acids: CARRTGGQETQYF. The DNA for the CDR3 is TGTGCCCGCCGGACAGGGGGCCAAGAGACCCAGTACTTC. Combining the CDR3 with reference TRBV30 and TRBJ2-5 gives the whole variable domain SQTIHQWPATLVQPVGSPLSLECTVEGTSNPNLYWYRQAAGRGLQLLFYSVGIGQISSEVPQNLSASRPQDRQFILSSKKLLLSDSGFYLCARRTGGQETQYFGPGTRLLVL.

This clonotype was observed many times. This chain links TRBV28 with TRBJ2-1; TRBD2 matches at 9 bases. The CDR3 consists of 16 residues. Trimming at V came to 5 bases and at J to 7 bases, leaving 12 bases not matched to a gene. Germline loops: CDR1 MDHEN, CDR2 SYDVKM. CDR3 protein: CASSVFGGRAGNEQFF. The CDR3 DNA is TGTGCCAGCAGTGTTTTCGGCGGGAGGGCTGGGAATGAGCAGTTCTTC.

A few counts support this clonotype. This chain connects TRBV19 to TRBJ2-3; 9 nucleotides align to TRBD2. The J segment lost 3 bases and the V segment lost 3 bases, leaving 7 bases of the junction unmatched. The CDR3 runs to 16 residues. Germline lookup yields CDR1 LNHDA and CDR2 SQIVND (reference sequence). CDR3 loop: CASSMPRTSVTDTQYF. For the CDR3, the DNA is TGTGCCAGTAGTATGCCGAGGACTAGCGTGACAGATACGCAGTATTTT.

The chain uses TRBV5-1 and TRBJ2-5; D unresolved. The V end was cut by 7 bases, the J end by 4 bases, with 11 bases between. Germline loops: CDR1 SGHRS, CDR2 YFSETQ. The CDR3 runs to 12 residues. Written as DNA, the CDR3 is TGCGCCAGCTACCGGACGGGAGAGACCCAGTACTTC. This codes for CASYRTGETQYF.

A single count supports this clonotype. The chain couples TRBV12-3 or TRBV12-4 to TRBJ1-2; D may be TRBD1 (5 bases). V gave up 5 bases and J gave up 3 bases, with 10 bases separating them. CDR3 size: 13 residues. CDR3 DNA: TGTGCCAGCAGTCGACGACAGCACTATGGCTACACCTTC. Residues: CASSRRQHYGYTF.

This clonotype was counted ten times or more. This CDR3 reads CASSEKDTSGLWDSPLHF. CDR3 bases: TGTGCCAGCAGTGAAAAAGATACGTCGGGCCTATGGGATTCACCCCTCCACTTT. The V gene is TRBV2, the J gene TRBJ1-6; D uncertain. CDR3 length: 18 amino acids. Trimming removed 2 bases at V and 8 bases at J, with 22 bases between. The germline gives CDR1 SNHLY, CDR2 FYNNEI.

About this clonotype: Just one base apart from a much larger clone, this may be a read error. No conserved phenylalanine or tryptophan ends this CDR3, so it is likely a read error. V usage is TRBV5-1 and J usage is TRBJ1-2; TRBD1 is a possible D gene (5 bases). This CDR3 comprises 14 residues. In germline, CDR1 is SGHRS, CDR2 YFSETQ. Deletions cut 4 bases from V and 4 bases from J, with 14 bases between. The CDR3 DNA reads TGCGCCAGCAGCCTGGGCGGGGCGATCTATGGCTACACCTTA. Its protein product is CASSLGGAIYGYTL.

This clonotype was seen ten or more times. The CDR3 region is CASSLRGLAYEQYF. CDR3 sequence (DNA): TGTGCCAGCAGCCTCAGGGGACTAGCCTACGAGCAGTACTTC. The rearrangement joins TRBV27 to TRBJ2-7; TRBD2 agrees at 8 bases. Germline V gives CDR1 MNHEY, CDR2 SMNVEV (reference sequence). This CDR3 region has 14 residues. J was trimmed by 2 bases and V by 6 bases; bases with no gene match: 6.

This clonotype has at least ten counts. The chain is built from TRBV11-1 and TRBJ2-3; 9 bases agree with TRBD2. The germline V gene has CDR1 SGHAT and CDR2 FQDESV (reference sequence). The V gene end was trimmed by 5 bases and the J gene end by 2 bases; junction bases not matched to a gene: 5. This CDR3 region has 15 residues. CDR3: CASSRAGGDTDTQYF. In DNA form, the CDR3 reads TGTGCCAGCAGCCGAGCGGGAGGAGACACAGATACGCAGTATTTT.

This clonotype was counted many times. The genes are TRBV11-3 and TRBJ2-1; D is perhaps TRBD1 (5 bases). CDR3 length equals 12 residues. Germline V CDR1 and CDR2: SGHNT, YENEEA. Between the trimmed V and J ends, which lost 5 bases and 5 bases, there was a span of 7 bases. CDR3 protein: CASSADNNEQFF. The DNA for the CDR3 is TGTGCCAGCAGCGCGGACAACAATGAGCAGTTCTTC.

In this sample, this clonotype turned up a few times. V gene TRBV14 combines with J gene TRBJ2-1; 8 bases align to TRBD2. Germline CDR1 and CDR2: SGHDN and FVKESK. The junction had 5 bases not matched to a gene; V was cut back by 0 bases and J by 4 bases. The CDR3 has 16 amino acids. DNA for the CDR3: TGTGCCAGCAGCCAAGACGCGGGACTAGGGTACAATGAGCAGTTCTTC. It is translated as CASSQDAGLGYNEQFF.

This clonotype has at least ten counts. This chain connects TRBV27 to TRBJ2-7, with 14 bases lining up with TRBD2. V dropped 8 bases and J dropped 7; count of bases not matched to a gene: 10. CDR3 size: 15 residues. Germline V gives CDR1 MNHEY, CDR2 SMNVEV (reference sequence). CDR3 protein: CASGRLAGGPREQYF. CDR3 sequence (DNA): TGTGCCAGCGGTCGACTAGCGGGAGGGCCGCGAGAGCAGTACTTC.

In its sample, this clonotype was seen a few times. The chain joins TRBV3-1 to TRBJ2-2, with 7 bases lining up with TRBD1. The trim removed 6 bases at V and 2 bases at J, leaving 6 bases unmatched. From germline, CDR1 is LGHDT and CDR2 YNNKEL (reference sequence). The CDR3 is 15 amino acids. CDR3 protein: CASRQGYENTGELFF. The DNA of the CDR3 is TGTGCCAGCAGACAGGGGTATGAAAACACCGGGGAGCTGTTTTTT.

There are a few counts of this clonotype. The CDR3: CASSLGLRARETQYF. The CDR3 nucleotides are TGTGCCAGCAGCTTAGGTCTCAGGGCCAGAGAGACCCAGTACTTC. The chain has TRBV11-2 and TRBJ2-5, with a possible D match to TRBD1 (5 bases). Looked up from germline, CDR1 is SGHAT and CDR2 is FQNNGV. CDR3 length equals 15 residues. Between the trimmed V and J ends, which lost 1 base and 4 bases, there was a span of 13 bases.

Ten or more counts support this clonotype. The chain couples TRBV30 to TRBJ2-7; D is undetermined. Trimming pared 3 bases from V and 8 bases from J, leaving 14 bases between. This CDR3 comprises 12 residues. The germline V gene encodes CDR1 GTSNPN and CDR2 SVGIG (reference sequence). This chain's CDR3 is CAWSGRADQQYF. The CDR3 bases are TGTGCCTGGAGCGGAAGAGCCGACCAGCAGTACTTC.

In its sample, this clonotype was seen many times. V and J are TRBV13 and TRBJ2-7; TRBD2 aligns across 7 bases. V lost 5 bases and J lost 1; bases outside the gene matches: 5. Per the germline V gene, CDR1 is PRHDT and CDR2 is FYEKMQ (reference sequence). The CDR3 extends over 14 amino acids. The CDR3 DNA is TGTGCCAGCAGCCCAGTGGGACTATCCTACGAGCAGTACTTC. It codes for CASSPVGLSYEQYF.

This clonotype has ten or more counts. The rearrangement uses TRBV27 and TRBJ2-3; D perhaps matches TRBD2 (6 bases). V dropped 1 base and J dropped 2 bases, with 13 bases sitting between them. The CDR3 is 16 amino acids. Germline loops: CDR1 MNHEY, CDR2 SMNVEV (reference sequence). The CDR3 spells CASSLWGRSPTDTQYF. CDR3 DNA: TGTGCCAGCAGTTTATGGGGGAGGAGCCCCACAGATACGCAGTATTTT.

With regard to this clonotype: Given a far larger clone just one base away, this is likely a sequencing read error. The chain is built from TRBV6-1 and TRBJ2-1; D is possibly TRBD1 (6 bases). This CDR3 contains 13 residues. Germline CDR1 is MNHNS and CDR2 is SASEGT. Trimming stripped 6 bases from V and 10 bases from J, with 16 bases between. DNA of the CDR3: TGTGCCAGCAGCTCCGGGACACCTTACGAGCAGTTCTTC. Translation: CASSSGTPYEQFF.

The chain is built from TRBV4-2 and TRBJ2-3; D remains unclear. V lost 4 bases to trimming and J lost 2 bases, with 7 bases between them. CDR3 size: 13 residues. Germline V gives CDR1 LGHNA, CDR2 YNFKEQ. As DNA, the CDR3 is TGTGCCAGCAGCCTTACTACCACAGATACGCAGTATTTT. Protein product: CASSLTTTDTQYF.

This chain uses TRBV3-1 with TRBJ2-6; 7 nucleotides match TRBD2. The CDR3 extends over 20 amino acids. The germline gives CDR1 LGHDT, CDR2 YNNKEL (reference sequence). V shed 0 bases, J shed 0 bases, and the junction held 11 bases outside the gene matches. In nucleotides, the CDR3 is TGTGCCAGCAGCCAAGAAACGGCGGGAGCTACCCACTCTGGGGCCAACGTCCTGACTTTC. It encodes CASSQETAGATHSGANVLTF.

This clonotype was seen at least ten times. V is TRBV11-2 and J is TRBJ2-3; TRBD2 is a possible D gene (6 bases). The CDR3 contains 16 residues. CDR1 SGHAT and CDR2 FQNNGV come from the germline V gene. Trimming left V 2 bases short and J 4 bases short, with 16 bases between. CDR3: CASSLTGDNYADTQYF. The DNA of the CDR3 is TGTGCCAGCAGCTTAACGGGAGATAACTACGCAGATACGCAGTATTTT.